This T cell receptor (beta chain) was found in a study of cytomegalovirus exposure and HLA in healthy donors. PCR involved 60 Vbeta and 13 Jbeta primers. Measured with immunoSEQ multiplex PCR; TCRdb has only the in-frame clones, and not every one. The sample comprises tens of thousands of clones, 70% to 85% of which are singletons, and approximately 2.1% rests with the top ten. Study-wide points: For cytomegalovirus status, the classifier reportedly gave diagnoses with high specificity and sensitivity.

To note about this clone: As yet, its antigen is unknown.

This clonotype was obtained from a man aged 18 to 30 in good health and CMV-seronegative. The sample taken for sequencing was PBMCs.

The CDR3 DNA follows: TGCAGCGTTGAGGGAGGGGGGACTGAGATGCACAATGAGCAGTTCTTC. The encoded protein is CSVEGGGTEMHNEQFF. This rearrangement joins TRBV29-1 to TRBJ2-1; possible D gene TRBD2, 7 bases. V was clipped by 3 bases and J by 5 bases, with 20 bases between them. The CDR3 runs to 16 residues. Germline lookup yields CDR1 SQVTM and CDR2 ANQGSEA.